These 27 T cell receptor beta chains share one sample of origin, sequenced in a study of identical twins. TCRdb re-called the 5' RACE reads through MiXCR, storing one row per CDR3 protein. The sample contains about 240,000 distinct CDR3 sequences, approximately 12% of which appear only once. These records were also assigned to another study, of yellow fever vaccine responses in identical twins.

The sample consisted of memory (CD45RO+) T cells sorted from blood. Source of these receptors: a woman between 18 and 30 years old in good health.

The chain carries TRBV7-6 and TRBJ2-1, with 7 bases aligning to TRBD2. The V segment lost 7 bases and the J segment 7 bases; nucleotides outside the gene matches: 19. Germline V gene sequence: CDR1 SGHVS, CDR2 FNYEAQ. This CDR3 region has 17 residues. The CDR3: CASTTLYRGGGKNEQFF. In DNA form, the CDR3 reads TGTGCCAGCACCACTCTTTACCGCGGGGGTGGGAAAAATGAGCAGTTCTTC.

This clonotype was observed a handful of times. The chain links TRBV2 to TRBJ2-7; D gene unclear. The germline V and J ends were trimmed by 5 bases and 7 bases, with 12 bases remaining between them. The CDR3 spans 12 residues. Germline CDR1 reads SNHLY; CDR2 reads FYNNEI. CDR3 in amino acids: CASSQYVGEQYF. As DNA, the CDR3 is TGTGCCAGCAGTCAATATGTGGGTGAGCAGTACTTC.

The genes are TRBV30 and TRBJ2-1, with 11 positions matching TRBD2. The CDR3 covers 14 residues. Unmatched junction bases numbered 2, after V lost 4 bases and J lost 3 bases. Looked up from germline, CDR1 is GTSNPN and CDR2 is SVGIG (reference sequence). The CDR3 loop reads CAWMTSGVYNEQFF. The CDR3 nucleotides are TGTGCCTGGATGACTAGCGGGGTCTACAATGAGCAGTTCTTC.

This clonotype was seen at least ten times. The CDR3 nucleotides read TGCGCCAGCAGCTTGGATGGGGGGCAGAACACTGAAGCTTTCTTT. This codes for CASSLDGGQNTEAFF. The chain couples TRBV5-1 to TRBJ1-1; D perhaps matches TRBD1 (6 bases). Per the germline V gene, CDR1 is SGHRS and CDR2 is YFSETQ. Trimming removed 0 bases from V and 1 base from J, with 10 bases in between. The CDR3 is made up of 15 amino acids.

The CDR3 nucleotides read TGCGCCAGCAGCTTAGTCGGTGGGGGAGTCTACGAGCAGTACTTC. Translated: CASSLVGGGVYEQYF. The chain employs TRBV5-1 and TRBJ2-7, with D possibly called TRBD1 or TRBD2 (5 bases each). Looked up from germline, CDR1 is SGHRS and CDR2 is YFSETQ. V was trimmed by 2 bases and J by 3 bases, leaving 15 bases between them. CDR3 length: 15 amino acids.

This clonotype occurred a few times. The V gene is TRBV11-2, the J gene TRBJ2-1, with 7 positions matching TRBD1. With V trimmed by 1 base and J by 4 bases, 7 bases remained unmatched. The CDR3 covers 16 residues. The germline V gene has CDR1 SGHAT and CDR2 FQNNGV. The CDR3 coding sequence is TGTGCCAGCAGCTTAGTCCCCCCGACAGGGTACAATGAGCAGTTCTTC. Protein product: CASSLVPPTGYNEQFF.

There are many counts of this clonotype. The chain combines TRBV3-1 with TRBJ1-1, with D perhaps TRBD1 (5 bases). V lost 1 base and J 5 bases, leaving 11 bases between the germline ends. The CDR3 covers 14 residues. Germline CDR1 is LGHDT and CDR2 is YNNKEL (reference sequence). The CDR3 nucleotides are TGTGCCAGCAGCCAAGTCGGGGCAGCGACTGAAGCTTTCTTT. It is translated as CASSQVGAATEAFF. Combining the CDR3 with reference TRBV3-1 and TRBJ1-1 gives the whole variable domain DTAVSQTPKYLVTQMGNDKSIKCEQNLGHDTMYWYKQDSKKFLKIMFSYNNKELIINETVPNRFSPKSPDKAHLNLHINSLELGDSAVYFCASSQVGAATEAFFGQGTRLTVV.

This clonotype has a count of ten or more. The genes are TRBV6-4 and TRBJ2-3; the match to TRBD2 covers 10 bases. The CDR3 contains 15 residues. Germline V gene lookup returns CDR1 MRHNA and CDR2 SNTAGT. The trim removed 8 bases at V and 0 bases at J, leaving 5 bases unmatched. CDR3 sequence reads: CASSTTSGSTDTQYF. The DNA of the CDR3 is TGTGCCAGCTCAACGACTAGCGGGAGCACAGATACGCAGTATTTT.

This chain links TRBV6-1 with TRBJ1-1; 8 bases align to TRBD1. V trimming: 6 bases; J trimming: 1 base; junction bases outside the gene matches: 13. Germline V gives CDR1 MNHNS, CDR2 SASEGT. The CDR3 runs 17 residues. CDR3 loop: CASRRRGLSMANTEAFF. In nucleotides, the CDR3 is TGTGCCAGCAGACGCAGGGGGCTGAGTATGGCGAACACTGAAGCTTTCTTT.

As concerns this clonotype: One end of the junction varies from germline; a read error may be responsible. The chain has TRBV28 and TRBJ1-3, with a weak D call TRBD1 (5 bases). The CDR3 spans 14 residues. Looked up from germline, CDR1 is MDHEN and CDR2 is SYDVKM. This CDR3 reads CASSFRGYRNTIYF. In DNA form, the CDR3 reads TGTGCCAGCAGTTTTCGGGGGTATCGAAACACAATATATTTT.

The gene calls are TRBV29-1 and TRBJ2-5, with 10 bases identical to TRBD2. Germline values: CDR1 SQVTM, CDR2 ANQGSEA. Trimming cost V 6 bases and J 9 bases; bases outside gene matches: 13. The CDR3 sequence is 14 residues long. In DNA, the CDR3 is TGCAGCGTGGGTGGGACTAGCGTCCCACGGGCCCAGTACTTC. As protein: CSVGGTSVPRAQYF.

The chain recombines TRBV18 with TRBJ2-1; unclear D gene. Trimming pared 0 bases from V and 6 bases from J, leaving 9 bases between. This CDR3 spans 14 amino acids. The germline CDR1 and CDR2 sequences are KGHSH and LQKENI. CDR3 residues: CASSPPPSPNEQFF. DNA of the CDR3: TGTGCCAGCTCACCACCGCCATCCCCCAATGAGCAGTTCTTC.

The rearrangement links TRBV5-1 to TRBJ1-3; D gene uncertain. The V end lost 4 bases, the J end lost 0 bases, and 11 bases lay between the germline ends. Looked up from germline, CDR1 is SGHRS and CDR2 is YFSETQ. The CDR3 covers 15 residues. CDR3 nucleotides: TGCGCCAGCAGCGACGTTGGAAGCTCTGGAAACACCATATATTTT. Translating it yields CASSDVGSSGNTIYF. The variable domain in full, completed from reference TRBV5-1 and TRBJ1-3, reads KAGVTQTPRYLIKTRGQQVTLSCSPISGHRSVSWYQQTPGQGLQFLFEYFSETQRNKGNFPGRFSGRQFSNSRSEMNVSTLELGDSALYLCASSDVGSSGNTIYFGEGSWLTVV.

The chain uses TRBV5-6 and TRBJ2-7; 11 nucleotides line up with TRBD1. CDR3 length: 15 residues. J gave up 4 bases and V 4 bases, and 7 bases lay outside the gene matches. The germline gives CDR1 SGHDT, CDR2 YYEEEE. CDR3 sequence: CASSPGGTGGYEQYF. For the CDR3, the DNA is TGTGCCAGCAGCCCGGGTGGGACAGGGGGTTACGAGCAGTACTTC.

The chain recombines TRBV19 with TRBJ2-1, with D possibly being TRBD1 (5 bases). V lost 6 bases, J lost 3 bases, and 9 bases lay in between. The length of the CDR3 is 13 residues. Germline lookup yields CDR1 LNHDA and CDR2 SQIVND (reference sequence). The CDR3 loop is CASSQGIYNEQFF. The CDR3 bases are TGTGCCAGTAGCCAGGGAATCTACAATGAGCAGTTCTTC.

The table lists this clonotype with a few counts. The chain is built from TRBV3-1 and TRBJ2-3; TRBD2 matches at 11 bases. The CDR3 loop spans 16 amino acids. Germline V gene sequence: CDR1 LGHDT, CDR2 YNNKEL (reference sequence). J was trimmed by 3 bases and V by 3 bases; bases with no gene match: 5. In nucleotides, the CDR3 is TGTGCCAGCAGCCACCCGGGACTAGCGGAGACAGATACGCAGTATTTT. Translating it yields CASSHPGLAETDTQYF.

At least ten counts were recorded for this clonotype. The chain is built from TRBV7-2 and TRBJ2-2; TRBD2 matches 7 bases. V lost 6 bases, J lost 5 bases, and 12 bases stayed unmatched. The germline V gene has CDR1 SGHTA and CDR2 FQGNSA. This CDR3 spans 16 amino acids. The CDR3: CASRETSVVYTGELFF. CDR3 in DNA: TGTGCCAGCAGGGAAACTAGCGTCGTCTATACCGGGGAGCTGTTTTTT.

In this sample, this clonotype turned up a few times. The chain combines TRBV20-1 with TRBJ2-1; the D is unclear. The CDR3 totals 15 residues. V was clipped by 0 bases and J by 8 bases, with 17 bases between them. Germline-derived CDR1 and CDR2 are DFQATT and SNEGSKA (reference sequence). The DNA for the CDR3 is TGCAGTGCTAGAGATTCCCTCGGAGCTTCGGATGAGCAGTTCTTC. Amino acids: CSARDSLGASDEQFF.

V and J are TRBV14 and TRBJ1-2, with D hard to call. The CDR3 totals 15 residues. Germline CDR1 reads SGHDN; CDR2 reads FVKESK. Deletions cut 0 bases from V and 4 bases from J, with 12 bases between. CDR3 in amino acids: CASSQDRKGIYGYTF. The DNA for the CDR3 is TGTGCCAGCAGCCAAGATCGTAAGGGAATCTATGGCTACACCTTC.

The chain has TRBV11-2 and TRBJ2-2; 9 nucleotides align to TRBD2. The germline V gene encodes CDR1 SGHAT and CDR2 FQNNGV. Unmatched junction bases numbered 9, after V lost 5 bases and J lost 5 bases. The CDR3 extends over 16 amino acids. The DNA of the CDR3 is TGTGCCAGCAGCCGACGGTGGCGGGGGGGGACCGGGGAGCTGTTTTTT. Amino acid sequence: CASSRRWRGGTGELFF.

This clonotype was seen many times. CDR3 sequence reads: CASSLNRGDEQFF. In DNA, the CDR3 is TGTGCCAGCAGTTTGAACAGGGGGGATGAGCAGTTCTTC. The V and J genes are TRBV12-3 or TRBV12-4 and TRBJ2-1; TRBD1 aligns across 8 bases. This CDR3 contains 13 residues. J gave up 8 bases and V 3 bases, and 3 bases lay outside the gene matches.

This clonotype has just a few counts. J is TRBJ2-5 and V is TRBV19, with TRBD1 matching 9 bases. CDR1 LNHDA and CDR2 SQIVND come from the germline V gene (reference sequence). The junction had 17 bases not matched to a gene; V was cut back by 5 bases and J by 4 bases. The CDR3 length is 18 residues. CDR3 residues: CASSANPRGQGYRETQYF. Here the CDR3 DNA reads TGTGCCAGTAGTGCTAACCCACGTGGACAGGGGTATCGAGAGACCCAGTACTTC.

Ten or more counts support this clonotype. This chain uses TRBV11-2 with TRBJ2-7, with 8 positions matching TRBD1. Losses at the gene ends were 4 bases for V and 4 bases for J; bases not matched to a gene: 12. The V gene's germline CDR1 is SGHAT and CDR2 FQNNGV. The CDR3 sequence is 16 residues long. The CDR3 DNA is TGTGCCAGCAGCTCCTTTCCCCGGACAGGGTTTTACGAGCAGTACTTC. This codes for CASSSFPRTGFYEQYF. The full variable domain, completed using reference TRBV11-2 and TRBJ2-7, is EAGVAQSPRYKIIEKRQSVAFWCNPISGHATLYWYQQILGQGPKLLIQFQNNGVVDDSQLPKDRFSAERLKGVDSTLKIQPAKLEDSAVYLCASSSFPRTGFYEQYFGPGTRLTVT.

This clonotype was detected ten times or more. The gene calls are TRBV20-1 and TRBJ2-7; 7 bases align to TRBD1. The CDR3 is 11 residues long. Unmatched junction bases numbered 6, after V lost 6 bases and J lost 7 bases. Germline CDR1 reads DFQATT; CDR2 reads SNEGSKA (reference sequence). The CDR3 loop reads CSARQGREQYF. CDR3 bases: TGCAGTGCCAGACAGGGACGGGAGCAGTACTTC.

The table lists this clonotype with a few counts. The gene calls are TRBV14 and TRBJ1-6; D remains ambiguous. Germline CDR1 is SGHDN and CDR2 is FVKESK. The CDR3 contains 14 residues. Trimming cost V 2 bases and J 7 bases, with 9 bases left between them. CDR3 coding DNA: TGTGCCAGCAGCCAAAATTTCCTAAATTCACCCCTCCACTTT. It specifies CASSQNFLNSPLHF. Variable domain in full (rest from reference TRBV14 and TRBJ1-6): EAGVTQFPSHSVIEKGQTVTLRCDPISGHDNLYWYRRVMGKEIKFLLHFVKESKQDESGMPNNRFLAERTGGTYSTLKVQPAELEDSGVYFCASSQNFLNSPLHFGNGTRLTVT.

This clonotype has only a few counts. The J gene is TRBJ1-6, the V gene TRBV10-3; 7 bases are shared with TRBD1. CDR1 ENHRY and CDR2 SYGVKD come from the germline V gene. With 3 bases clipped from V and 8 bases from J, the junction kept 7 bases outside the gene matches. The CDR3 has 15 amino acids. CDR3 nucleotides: TGTGCCATCAGTGACAGGGGGATCATAGATTCACCCCTCCACTTT. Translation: CAISDRGIIDSPLHF.

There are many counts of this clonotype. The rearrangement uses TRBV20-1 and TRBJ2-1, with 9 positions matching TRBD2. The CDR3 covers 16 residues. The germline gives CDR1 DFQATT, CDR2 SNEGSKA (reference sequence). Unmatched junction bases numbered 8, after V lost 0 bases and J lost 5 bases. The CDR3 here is CSAREASGKVNNEQFF. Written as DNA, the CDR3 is TGCAGTGCTAGAGAGGCTAGCGGGAAAGTTAACAATGAGCAGTTCTTC.